This T cell receptor beta chain was documented in a study of shared clonotypes between healthy human individuals. Study-wide background: Those who served as donors were a couple of women and a few men between the ages of 18 and 49.

Deep-level assay runs were performed. Source study methods: ImmunoSEQ only sent back junction sequences with no quality scores, so filtering was done differently. TCRdb's table, derived via immunoSEQ multiplex PCR, lists solely in-frame clones and lacks some. V, J and clone size were drawn from that table, and D and trimming were deduced from the DNA. The table has about 380,000 clones, approximately 96% seen once. Each CD8 memory set brought CD45RO+ cells together with CCR7-negative CD45RA+ TemRA cells. The clonotype was recovered from a man aged 30-40 years in good health. Sequencing was carried out using memory CD8+ T cells sorted from blood. Subset denoted: CD45RO+ cells pooled with CCR7-negative TemRA cells.

CDR3 bases: TGTGCCAGCAGCTTAGTCTGGGGCGGGGGAAACATTCAGTACTTC. Residues: CASSLVWGGGNIQYF. The chain employs TRBV7-9 and TRBJ2-4; 7 bases align to TRBD2. This CDR3 is 15 amino acids long. Trimming cost V 1 base and J 6 bases; bases outside gene matches: 6. Germline V lookup: CDR1 SEHNR, CDR2 FQNEAQ (reference sequence).